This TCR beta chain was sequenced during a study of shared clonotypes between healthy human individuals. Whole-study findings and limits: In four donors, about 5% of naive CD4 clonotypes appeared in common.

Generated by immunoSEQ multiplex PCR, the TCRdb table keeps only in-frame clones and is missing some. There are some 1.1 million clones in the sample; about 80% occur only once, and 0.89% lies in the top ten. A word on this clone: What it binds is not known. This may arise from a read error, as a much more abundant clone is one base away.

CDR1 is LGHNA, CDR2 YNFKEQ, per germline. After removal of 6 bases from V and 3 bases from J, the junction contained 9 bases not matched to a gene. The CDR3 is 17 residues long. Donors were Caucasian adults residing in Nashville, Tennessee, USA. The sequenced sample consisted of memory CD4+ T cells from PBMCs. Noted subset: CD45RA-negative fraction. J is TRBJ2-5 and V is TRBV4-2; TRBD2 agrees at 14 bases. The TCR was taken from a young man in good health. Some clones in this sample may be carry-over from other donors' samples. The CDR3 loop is CASRPRLAGGMEETQYF. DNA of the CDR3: TGTGCCAGCAGACCGCGACTAGCGGGAGGGATGGAAGAGACCCAGTACTTC.